These T cell receptor beta chains were read from a single sample in a study of T cell changes during pregnancy in multiple sclerosis. Clones were read by immunoSEQ multiplex PCR, and TCRdb kept only the in-frame ones, dropping some. Seen here are some 60,000 clones, around 90% observed once, and the top ten hold around 3%. The sample here was peripheral blood, taken in the third trimester of pregnancy. The receptors were sampled from a female donor in good health, enrolled as a control in a pregnancy study. The CDR3 runs from the conserved cysteine through the conserved F or W. The D gene is left open where the match is weak. Clone size is stated in some rows and not others, as once, few, many or a class when expanded.

D gene: .; J gene: TRBJ2-3; clone size: .; V gene: TRBV7-2; CDR3 protein: CASSSISGPSTDTQYF; CDR3 DNA: TGTGCCAGCAGCTCGATCAGCGGCCCCAGCACAGATACGCAGTATTTT
D gene: .; J gene: TRBJ2-3; clone size: .; V gene: TRBV7-9; CDR3 protein: CASSPPRPDTDTQYF; CDR3 DNA: TGTGCCAGCAGCCCCCCTCGCCCAGACACAGATACGCAGTATTTT
D gene: .; J gene: TRBJ1-1; clone size: .; V gene: TRBV5-1; CDR3 protein: CASSLASSGTEAFF; CDR3 DNA: TGCGCCAGCAGCTTGGCTAGTAGCGGCACTGAAGCTTTCTTT
D gene: .; J gene: TRBJ2-3; clone size: .; V gene: TRBV10-2; CDR3 protein: CASSEISTVDTQYF; CDR3 DNA: TGCGCCAGCAGTGAGATTAGTACCGTAGATACGCAGTATTTT
D gene: .; J gene: TRBJ1-4; clone size: .; V gene: TRBV4-3; CDR3 protein: CASSQDRSNEKLFF; CDR3 DNA: TGCGCCAGCAGCCAAGATCGGAGTAATGAAAAACTGTTTTTT
D gene: .; J gene: TRBJ2-3; clone size: once; V gene: TRBV5-1; CDR3 protein: CASSLGEVFSTDTQYF; CDR3 DNA: TGCGCCAGCAGCTTGGGGGAGGTTTTTAGCACAGATACGCAGTATTTT
D gene: TRBD1; J gene: TRBJ2-5; clone size: .; V gene: TRBV28; CDR3 protein: CASTKGGQGILGTQYF; CDR3 DNA: TGTGCCAGCACCAAGGGGGGACAGGGGATCTTGGGGACCCAGTACTTC
D gene: .; J gene: TRBJ1-5; clone size: .; V gene: TRBV10-3; CDR3 protein: CATMDIDSNQPQHF; CDR3 DNA: TGTGCCACTATGGACATTGATAGCAATCAGCCCCAGCATTTT
D gene: .; J gene: TRBJ1-1; clone size: .; V gene: TRBV15; CDR3 protein: CATSRDLNPTAFF; CDR3 DNA: TGTGCCACCAGCAGAGATCTTAACCCTACGGCTTTCTTT
D gene: .; J gene: TRBJ1-2; clone size: .; V gene: TRBV28; CDR3 protein: CACGGNYGYTF; CDR3 DNA: TGTGCCTGTGGAGGAAACTATGGCTACACCTTC
D gene: .; J gene: TRBJ2-7; clone size: .; V gene: TRBV6-5; CDR3 protein: CASSRSRDITYEQYF; CDR3 DNA: TGTGCCAGCAGTCGATCGAGGGACATCACCTACGAGCAGTACTTC
D gene: TRBD2; J gene: TRBJ2-7; clone size: .; V gene: TRBV10-3; CDR3 protein: CAISEGLAGGSYEQYF; CDR3 DNA: TGTGCCATCAGTGAGGGACTAGCGGGGGGATCCTACGAGCAGTACTTC
D gene: TRBD2; J gene: TRBJ2-7; clone size: .; V gene: TRBV7-9; CDR3 protein: CASSPSRSGRLYEQYF; CDR3 DNA: TGCGCCAGCAGCCCGTCCCGGAGCGGGAGACTCTACGAGCAGTACTTC
D gene: .; J gene: TRBJ1-1; clone size: .; V gene: TRBV27; CDR3 protein: CASSASQTGNTEAFF; CDR3 DNA: TGTGCCAGCAGTGCCTCCCAGACAGGGAACACTGAAGCTTTCTTT
D gene: TRBD2; J gene: TRBJ2-3; clone size: .; V gene: TRBV9; CDR3 protein: CASSGSGRARDTQYF; CDR3 DNA: TGTGCCAGCAGCGGTAGCGGGAGGGCTAGGGATACGCAGTATTTT
D gene: .; J gene: TRBJ1-1; clone size: .; V gene: TRBV9; CDR3 protein: CASSEHSKTEAFF; CDR3 DNA: TGTGCCAGCAGCGAACACAGCAAGACTGAAGCTTTCTTT